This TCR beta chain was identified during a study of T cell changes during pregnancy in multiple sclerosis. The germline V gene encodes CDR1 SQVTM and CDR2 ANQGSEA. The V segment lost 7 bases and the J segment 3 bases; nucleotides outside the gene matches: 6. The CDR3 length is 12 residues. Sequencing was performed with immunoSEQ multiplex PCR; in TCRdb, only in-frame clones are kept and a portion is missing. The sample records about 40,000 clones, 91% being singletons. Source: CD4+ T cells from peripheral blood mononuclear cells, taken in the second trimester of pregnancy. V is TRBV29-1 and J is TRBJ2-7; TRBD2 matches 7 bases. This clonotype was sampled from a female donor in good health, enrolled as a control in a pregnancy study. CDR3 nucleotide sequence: TGCAGCGCCCAACGGGGGGACTACGAGCAGTACTTC. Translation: CSAQRGDYEQYF.